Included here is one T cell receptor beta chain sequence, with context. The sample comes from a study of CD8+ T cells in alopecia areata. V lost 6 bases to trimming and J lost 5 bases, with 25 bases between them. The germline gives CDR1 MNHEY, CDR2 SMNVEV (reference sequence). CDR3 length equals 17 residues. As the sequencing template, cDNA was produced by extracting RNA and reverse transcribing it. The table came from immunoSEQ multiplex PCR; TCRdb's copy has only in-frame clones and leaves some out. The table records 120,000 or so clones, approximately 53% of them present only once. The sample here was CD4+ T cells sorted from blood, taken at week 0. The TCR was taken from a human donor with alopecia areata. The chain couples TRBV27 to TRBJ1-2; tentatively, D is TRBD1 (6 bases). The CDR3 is CASSSTGFSSLVYGYTF. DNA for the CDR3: TGTGCCAGCAGCTCAACAGGGTTCTCCTCTCTCGTTTATGGCTACACCTTC.